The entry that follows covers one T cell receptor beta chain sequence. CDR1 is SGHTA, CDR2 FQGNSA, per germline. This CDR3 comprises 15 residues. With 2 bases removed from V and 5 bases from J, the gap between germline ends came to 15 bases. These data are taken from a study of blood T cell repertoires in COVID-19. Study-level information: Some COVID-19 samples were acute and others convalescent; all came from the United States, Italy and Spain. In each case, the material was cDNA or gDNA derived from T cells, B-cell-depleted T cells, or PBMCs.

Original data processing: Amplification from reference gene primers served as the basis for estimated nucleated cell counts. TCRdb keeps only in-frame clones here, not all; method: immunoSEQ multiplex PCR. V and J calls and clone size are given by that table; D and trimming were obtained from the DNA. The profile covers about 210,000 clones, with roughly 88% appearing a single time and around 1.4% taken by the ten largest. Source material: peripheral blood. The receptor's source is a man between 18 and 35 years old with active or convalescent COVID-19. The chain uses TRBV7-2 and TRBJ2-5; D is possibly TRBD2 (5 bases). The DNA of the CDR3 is TGTGCCAGCAGCTTATACTTCGGGGTAGCGGAGACCCAGTACTTC. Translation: CASSLYFGVAETQYF.